These 18 T cell receptor beta chains were all obtained from the same sample, sequenced in a study of prognosis after radiotherapy for stage I lung cancer. TCR beta CDR3 was amplified from genomic DNA by two-round multiplex PCR. Gene-specific TRBV and TRBJ primers were used in PCR round one. Each CDR3 protein is one row after TCRdb ran MiXCR on the multiplex PCR reads. The sample records about 14,000 distinct CDR3 sequences, over 25% being singletons. The material was PBMCs, obtained before or after stereotactic body radiation therapy (not recorded which). All receptors derive from a donor of 50 years or more with non-small cell lung cancer.

This clonotype was counted at least ten times. This chain links TRBV28 with TRBJ2-6; 8 positions agree with TRBD1. Germline trimming cut 5 bases from V and 1 base from J; bases unmatched to any gene: 13. This CDR3 spans 19 amino acids. Germline CDR1 and CDR2: MDHEN and SYDVKM. DNA of the CDR3: TGTGCCAGCAGTGAAGCCATGCAGGGGGCATCATCTGGGGCCAACGTCCTGACTTTC. The encoded protein is CASSEAMQGASSGANVLTF. Drawing the rest from reference TRBV28 and TRBJ2-6, the complete variable domain is DVKVTQSSRYLVKRTGEKVFLECVQDMDHENMFWYRQDPGLGLRLIYFSYDVKMKEKGDIPEGYSVSREKKERFSLILESASTNQTSMYLCASSEAMQGASSGANVLTFGAGSRLTVL.

As to this clonotype: Only one base separates this from a far larger clonotype, so it likely reflects a read error. The DNA of the CDR3 is TGCGCCAGCAGCTTGGGGGGTGGACCGCGCCCTCGGCTTTTATTT. It specifies CASSLGGGPRPRLLF. V and J are TRBV5-1 and TRBJ1-1, with no clear D. The CDR3 length is 15 residues. Per germline, CDR1 SGHRS and CDR2 YFSETQ.

Sample share makes this clonotype medium-sized. The rearrangement links TRBV20-1 to TRBJ2-3, with D maybe TRBD1 (5 bases). Germline V lookup: CDR1 DFQATT, CDR2 SNEGSKA (reference sequence). The ends were cut back, 7 bases at V and 6 bases at J, with 14 bases in the middle. The CDR3 has 12 residues. The CDR3 DNA sequence: TGCAGTGTCTCCCGTGACAGTGATACGCAGTATTTT. Amino acids: CSVSRDSDTQYF.

The chain carries TRBV28 and TRBJ1-1, with 8 nucleotides matching TRBD1. The CDR3 covers 15 residues. Germline CDR1 is MDHEN and CDR2 is SYDVKM. The CDR3 region is CASSGTGSVGAEAFF. CDR3 nucleotides: TGTGCTAGTTCCGGGACAGGATCAGTGGGCGCTGAAGCTTTCTTT. The variable domain in full, completed from reference TRBV28 and TRBJ1-1, reads DVKVTQSSRYLVKRTGEKVFLECVQDMDHENMFWYRQDPGLGLRLIYFSYDVKMKEKGDIPEGYSVSREKKERFSLILESASTNQTSMYLCASSGTGSVGAEAFFGQGTRLTVV.

This clonotype appeared many times. The J gene is TRBJ1-1, the V gene TRBV28, with D possibly matching TRBD1 (5 bases). The CDR3 is made up of 15 amino acids. Per germline, CDR1 MDHEN and CDR2 SYDVKM. Trimming removed 3 bases at V and 3 bases at J, with 14 bases between. The CDR3 loop is CASSFSGQIHTEAFF. The DNA of the CDR3 is TGTGCCAGCAGTTTCTCCGGACAAATACACACTGAAGCTTTCTTT.

This clonotype was seen ten or more times. The chain has TRBV7-9 and TRBJ2-3, with TRBD1 matching 7 bases. This CDR3 is built from 15 residues. The V gene's germline CDR1 is SEHNR and CDR2 FQNEAQ (reference sequence). The junction had 3 bases not matched to a gene; V was cut back by 3 bases and J by 0 bases. The CDR3 spells CASSLTGSSTDTQYF. As DNA, the CDR3 is TGTGCCAGCAGCTTGACAGGGTCTAGCACAGATACGCAGTATTTT.

This clonotype is judged medium-sized. The rearrangement joins TRBV28 to TRBJ1-4; maybe TRBD1 (5 bases). V was cut by 6 bases and J by 6 bases, with 11 bases left in between. CDR3 length equals 13 residues. Germline assignment: CDR1 MDHEN and CDR2 SYDVKM. CDR3 bases: TGTGCCAGCAGACAGGAACGGGATGAAAAACTGTTTTTT. This translates into CASRQERDEKLFF.

A single count supports this clonotype. With only one base between it and a far larger clone, this is likely a read error. This chain joins TRBV6-9 and TRBJ2-5; D call uncertain. From germline, CDR1 is MNHGY and CDR2 SVAAGI. V was cut by 3 bases and J by 5 bases, with 10 bases left in between. The CDR3 is made up of 13 amino acids. For the CDR3, the DNA is TGTGCCAGCAGTTACTCATACGACGAGACCCAGTACTTC. It yields the protein CASSYSYDETQYF.

Many counts were recorded for this clonotype. The chain combines TRBV6-1 with TRBJ2-5, with D unresolved. CDR1 and CDR2 (germline): MNHNS, SASEGT. This CDR3 is built from 13 residues. With 6 bases removed from V and 0 bases from J, the gap between germline ends came to 8 bases. The CDR3 sequence: CASSTTYQETQYF. CDR3 in DNA: TGTGCCAGCAGCACTACGTACCAAGAGACCCAGTACTTC.

There are many counts of this clonotype. Compared with germline, one end of the junction differs, possibly owing to a read error. The V and J genes are TRBV7-7 and TRBJ2-7; D possibly matches TRBD1 or TRBD2 (5 bases each). The CDR3 extends over 16 amino acids. CDR1 is SSHAT and CDR2 is FNYEAQ in the germline V gene (reference sequence). CDR3 amino acids: CASSPEAWGTINEQYF. The DNA of the CDR3 is TGTGCTAGCAGCCCGGAGGCGTGGGGGACGATCAACGAGCAGTACTTC.

This clonotype was picked up many times. This chain connects TRBV19 to TRBJ2-1; D gene unclear. Germline CDR1 reads LNHDA; CDR2 reads SQIVND (reference sequence). The CDR3 consists of 15 residues. The V and J ends lost 5 bases and 0 bases respectively, with 11 bases between them. DNA for the CDR3: TGTGCCAGTAGTTTCACCCCCGGCTCCTACAATGAGCAGTTCTTC. It encodes CASSFTPGSYNEQFF.

This clonotype has ten or more counts. The genes are TRBV5-5 and TRBJ1-5, with 7 bases aligning to TRBD1. The length of the CDR3 is 14 residues. Trimming took 5 bases from V and 5 from J; bases not matched to a gene: 7. Per the germline V gene, CDR1 is SGHKS and CDR2 is YYEKEE (reference sequence). CDR3 coding DNA: TGTGCCAGCAGTCGACAGGGTGCGGATCAGCCCCAGCATTTT. It translates to CASSRQGADQPQHF.

The gene calls are TRBV9 and TRBJ2-3; perhaps TRBD1 as D (6 bases). Per germline, CDR1 SGDLS and CDR2 YYNGEE. This CDR3 comprises 16 residues. Trimming cost V 5 bases and J 4 bases, with 20 bases left between them. The CDR3 DNA follows: TGTGCCAGCAGGGATGGGGGACAATGGGTCGCAGATACGCAGTATTTT. This translates into CASRDGGQWVADTQYF. The full variable domain, rest sourced from reference TRBV9 and TRBJ2-3, is DSGVTQTPKHLITATGQRVTLRCSPRSGDLSVYWYQQSLDQGLQFLIQYYNGEERAKGNILERFSAQQFPDLHSELNLSSLELGDSALYFCASRDGGQWVADTQYFGPGTRLTVL.

This clonotype is medium-sized (0.01 to 0.1%) in the sample. The V gene is TRBV6-1, the J gene TRBJ2-5; D gene uncertain. With 6 bases removed from V and 1 base from J, the gap between germline ends came to 12 bases. The CDR3 is 14 residues long. In germline, CDR1 is MNHNS, CDR2 SASEGT. As DNA, the CDR3 is TGTGCCAGCAGAGCCCTAGGGCCCCAAGAGACCCAGTACTTC. This gives the protein CASRALGPQETQYF.

As for this clonotype: The junction and the germline gene differ at one end; a read error may be behind it. The chain recombines TRBV7-8 with TRBJ2-1; 8 nucleotides line up with TRBD1. This CDR3 spans 15 amino acids. CDR1 and CDR2 from the germline V gene are SGHVS and FQNEAQ. The CDR3 bases are TGTGCCAGCAGCTCTGATGACAGGGGTTCCAGTGAGCACTTCTTC. It specifies CASSSDDRGSSEHFF.

This clonotype was counted many times. The chain's CDR3 is CAGTDRFYEQYF. DNA of the CDR3: TGTGCCGGAACCGACAGATTCTACGAGCAGTACTTC. The chain couples TRBV30 to TRBJ2-7; tentative D call: TRBD1 (5 bases). The CDR3 consists of 12 residues. Per germline, CDR1 GTSNPN and CDR2 SVGIG (reference sequence). V was trimmed by 8 bases and J by 3 bases, leaving 14 bases between them.

This clonotype was counted at least ten times. The chain employs TRBV7-9 and TRBJ1-1, with 12 nucleotides matching TRBD1. Unmatched junction bases numbered 3, after V lost 4 bases and J lost 6 bases. This CDR3 spans 14 amino acids. The germline CDR1 and CDR2 sequences are SEHNR and FQNEAQ (reference sequence). CDR3 sequence (DNA): TGTGCCAGCAGCTGGTGGGACAGGGGGCCTGAAGCTTTCTTT. This codes for CASSWWDRGPEAFF.

The table lists this clonotype with a count of one. This likely came from a read error, as a far larger clone is one base away. The chain combines TRBV19 with TRBJ2-1; 11 bases are a match to TRBD2. The CDR3 length is 14 residues. J was trimmed by 10 bases and V by 7 bases; bases with no gene match: 9. Germline CDR1 and CDR2: LNHDA and SQIVND (reference sequence). The CDR3 DNA reads TGTGCCAGTAAAGGGACTAGCGGACCCTACGAGCAGTTCTTC. Translated, it gives CASKGTSGPYEQFF.